These T cell receptor beta chains were read from a single sample in a study of CD8+ T cells in alopecia areata. Measured with immunoSEQ multiplex PCR; TCRdb has only the in-frame clones, and not every one. The table has 150,000 to 200,000 clones, 58% seen once; the top ten hold 5.5% to 6%. This sample comprised CD4+ T cells sorted from blood, obtained at week 24, from a patient treated with tofacitinib. All receptors derive from a human donor with alopecia areata. CDR3s include the opening cysteine and the closing phenylalanine or tryptophan. A D gene is named only where the DNA matches it firmly. Expanded clones are given a class, and other clones once, few, many or no size at all.

D gene	clone size	V gene	J gene	CDR3 DNA	CDR3 protein
TRBD1	.	TRBV2	TRBJ1-6	TGTGCCAGCAGTGTGACAGGGCGAGGAACACCCCTCCACTTT	CASSVTGRGTPLHF
TRBD1	once	TRBV15	TRBJ2-7	TGTGCCACCAGCGCCAGGACAGGGGGCTACGAGCAGTACTTC	CATSARTGGYEQYF
.	few	TRBV9	TRBJ2-7	TGTGCCAGCAGCGCCCTCGGGGGTGTGGAAGAGCAGTACTTC	CASSALGGVEEQYF
TRBD2	.	TRBV4-3	TRBJ2-1	TGCGCCAGCAGCCAAGGACGACGCGGGAGAGTCGGTGAGCAGTTCTTC	CASSQGRRGRVGEQFF
TRBD1	few	TRBV7-6	TRBJ2-3	TGTGCCAGCAGCTCACAGGGGACCTTAAGCACAGATACGCAGTATTTT	CASSSQGTLSTDTQYF
TRBD2	.	TRBV5-1	TRBJ2-1	TGCGCCAGCAGCCCCGTCCCGGGACTAGCGGGCCGCAATGAGCAGTTCTTC	CASSPVPGLAGRNEQFF
TRBD2	.	TRBV30	TRBJ2-5	TGTGCCCGGGACGGACTAGCGGGATCGGAGACCCAGTACTTC	CARDGLAGSETQYF
.	.	TRBV20-1	TRBJ2-1	TGCAGTGCTAGGAACCAGCGGGAGCAGTTCTTC	CSARNQREQFF
TRBD1	.	TRBV30	TRBJ2-1	TGTGCCTGGAGCGGCGGGGGGTACCGGGACAGGGGAAATGAGCAGTTCTTC	CAWSGGGYRDRGNEQFF
.	.	TRBV2	TRBJ1-5	TGTGCCAGCAGTCCGCAGGGAACGAGCAATCAGCCCCAGCATTTT	CASSPQGTSNQPQHF
TRBD1	.	TRBV5-4	TRBJ2-5	TGTGCCAGCAGCGGCGGACAGGGCCCAGAGACCCAGTACTTC	CASSGGQGPETQYF
.	few	TRBV21-1	TRBJ2-7	TGTGCCAGCAGCAAGTTATGTCGGGCGACCTACGAGCAGTACTTC	CASSKLCRATYEQYF
.	few	TRBV5-1	TRBJ2-1	TGCGCCAGCAGCTTGGCCCGAGGGGGGAGGGTTGTCGATGAGCAGTTCTTC	CASSLARGGRVVDEQFF
TRBD1	.	TRBV6-5	TRBJ1-1	TGTGCCAGCGCCGGGACAGGGGGCAAAGCTTTCTTT	CASAGTGGKAFF
.	.	TRBV19	TRBJ1-2	TGTGCCAGTAGGGAACGGGACGCCACGAACTATGGCTACACCTTC	CASRERDATNYGYTF
.	.	TRBV19	TRBJ2-5	TGTGCCAGTAGTATTGTGGGACAAGGGGAGACCCAGTACTTC	CASSIVGQGETQYF
TRBD2	.	TRBV5-6	TRBJ2-1	TGTGCCAGCAGCGTATCGGCGGGAGTATTCCCCAATGAGCAGTTCTTC	CASSVSAGVFPNEQFF
.	few	TRBV7-9	TRBJ2-7	TGTGCCAGCAGCATCGGGGGCCGGAACGAGCAGTACTTC	CASSIGGRNEQYF
.	few	TRBV5-6	TRBJ2-1	TGTGCCAGCAGCTTGGGGGGAAGCTCCTACAATGAGCAGTTCTTC	CASSLGGSSYNEQFF
.	.	TRBV29-1	TRBJ1-1	TGCAGCGTTGAACTACGGACAACGACTGAAGCTTTCTTT	CSVELRTTTEAFF
.	few	TRBV18	TRBJ2-6	TGTGCCAGCTCTCCCTCCGAGGTCCTGACTTTC	CASSPSEVLTF
.	.	TRBV2	TRBJ2-7	TGTGCCAGCAGTGAGTTTTTCGGGCAGTACTTC	CASSEFFGQYF
.	.	TRBV18	TRBJ2-2	TGTGCCAGCTCACCGGTCCAGGGAGAGACCGGGGAGCTGTTTTTT	CASSPVQGETGELFF
TRBD1	.	TRBV10-3	TRBJ2-5	TGTGCCATCAGTGAGACCATCGGGACAGGGGGCGTTGAGACCCAGTACTTC	CAISETIGTGGVETQYF
.	.	TRBV5-4	TRBJ2-1	TGTGCCAGCAGCTTGAGGGGGGCGGACGGTGAGCAGTTCTTC	CASSLRGADGEQFF
.	.	TRBV2	TRBJ1-5	TGTGCCAGCAGTGAAGCGGGCAGGCATCAGCCCCAGCATTTT	CASSEAGRHQPQHF
TRBD1	.	TRBV5-4	TRBJ1-6	TGTGCCAGCAGCACCAGGGACAGTAATTCACCCCTCCACTTT	CASSTRDSNSPLHF
.	.	TRBV4-1	TRBJ2-3	TGCGCCAGCAGCCAAGATCGGGCCTTTGATACGCAGTATTTT	CASSQDRAFDTQYF
.	.	TRBV5-6	TRBJ2-2	TGTGCCAGCAGCGTGGGGACCGGGGAGCTGTTTTTT	CASSVGTGELFF
TRBD1	.	TRBV9	TRBJ2-6	TGTGCCAGCAGCGTAGATCCCCGACAGGGAGCTAACTCTGGGGCCAACGTCCTGACTTTC	CASSVDPRQGANSGANVLTF
.	.	TRBV5-6	TRBJ1-1	TGTGCCAGCAGCACCGCTTCTATGAACACTGAAGCTTTCTTT	CASSTASMNTEAFF
.	.	TRBV5-4	TRBJ1-2	TGTGCCAGCAGCGCGGATACATTGCGGGGCTACACCTTC	CASSADTLRGYTF
.	.	TRBV7-2	TRBJ1-5	TGTGCCAGCAGCTTAGCCAGGGGCGGTCAGCCCCAGCATTTT	CASSLARGGQPQHF